Following are 12 T cell receptor beta chains from one sample sequenced in a study of blood T cells in healthy people across ages. With a J-beta primer mix and a sample-barcoded 5' primer, a second PCR ran about 6 to 11 cycles. TCRdb analysed the 5' RACE reads with MiXCR anew, one entry per CDR3 protein. Of approximately 1.5 million distinct CDR3 sequences listed, about 35% are singletons. The material sequenced was blood. Receptors were obtained from a woman in her 30s in good health.

The rearrangement links TRBV3-1 to TRBJ1-2; 7 bases map to TRBD1. V shed 1 base and J 7 bases; nucleotides not matched to a gene: 3. Germline CDR1 LGHDT, CDR2 YNNKEL (reference sequence). This CDR3 is 13 amino acids long. This CDR3 reads CASSQGTGRGYTF. The CDR3 DNA is TGTGCCAGCAGCCAAGGGACAGGTCGTGGCTACACCTTC.

This clonotype occurred a few times. The chain uses TRBV6-2 or TRBV6-3 and TRBJ2-1, with 10 bases lining up with TRBD2. Germline values: CDR1 MNHEY, CDR2 SVGEGT. The CDR3 extends over 17 amino acids. V gave up 4 bases and J gave up 0 bases; unmatched junction bases: 6. The CDR3 DNA reads TGTGCCAGCAGTTTGACCCTAGCGGGGGACTCCTACAATGAGCAGTTCTTC. Protein product: CASSLTLAGDSYNEQFF.

This clonotype showed up just a few times. The V gene is TRBV28, the J gene TRBJ2-3; 9 positions agree with TRBD1. CDR1 and CDR2 (germline): MDHEN, SYDVKM. The V segment lost 7 bases and the J segment 2 bases; nucleotides outside the gene matches: 7. This CDR3 has 15 residues. The CDR3 DNA reads as TGTGCCAGCAACAGGGACAGGGTAAACACAGATACGCAGTATTTT. This encodes CASNRDRVNTDTQYF.

This clonotype was counted at least ten times. This rearrangement joins TRBV20-1 to TRBJ1-5, with D possibly being TRBD1 (5 bases). The V gene's germline CDR1 is DFQATT and CDR2 SNEGSKA (reference sequence). The CDR3 consists of 14 residues. Between the trimmed V and J ends, which lost 3 bases and 4 bases, there was a span of 13 bases. The DNA of the CDR3 is TGCAGTGCTAGCTTGGGACCGGCAAATCAGCCCCAGCATTTT. Amino acid sequence: CSASLGPANQPQHF.

This clonotype was seen only a few times. The rearrangement uses TRBV18 and TRBJ2-5; D is ambiguous. V was pared by 2 bases and J by 4 bases, with 14 bases between. This CDR3 spans 15 amino acids. Germline-derived CDR1 and CDR2 are KGHSH and LQKENI. The CDR3 loop reads CASSPSLSSGETQYF. CDR3 DNA: TGTGCCAGCTCACCAAGTTTGTCCAGTGGAGAGACCCAGTACTTC.

This clonotype was counted a few times. The CDR3: CASSGTSGGGTQYF. The DNA for the CDR3 is TGTGCCAGCAGCGGAACTAGCGGCGGGGGGACCCAGTACTTC. This chain uses TRBV9 with TRBJ2-5; 8 positions match TRBD2. Germline CDR1 reads SGDLS; CDR2 reads YYNGEE. The length of the CDR3 is 14 residues. After removal of 3 bases from V and 7 bases from J, the junction contained 8 bases not matched to a gene.

This clonotype was seen a few times. This rearrangement joins TRBV20-1 to TRBJ1-2; D uncertain. The CDR3 totals 13 residues. From germline, CDR1 is DFQATT and CDR2 SNEGSKA (reference sequence). V shed 3 bases and J shed 5 bases, with 13 bases lying between them. The DNA for the CDR3 is TGCAGTGCTAGTGTCCCAGAAACTTATGGCTACACCTTC. Amino acids: CSASVPETYGYTF.

The rearrangement joins TRBV6-6 to TRBJ2-7; 7 bases are shared with TRBD1. The CDR3 is 13 amino acids. CDR1 and CDR2 from the germline V gene are MNHNY and SVGAGI (reference sequence). V gave up 5 bases and J gave up 4 bases; unmatched junction bases: 5. CDR3 amino acids: CASSLGQEYEQYF. The DNA of the CDR3 is TGTGCCAGCAGTCTAGGACAGGAGTACGAGCAGTACTTC.

This clonotype showed up many times. The chain is built from TRBV6-4 and TRBJ2-1; 7 bases are shared with TRBD2. The CDR3 sequence is 15 residues long. Germline lookup yields CDR1 MRHNA and CDR2 SNTAGT. Unmatched junction bases numbered 0, after V lost 0 bases and J lost 1 base. DNA of the CDR3: TGTGCCAGCAGTGACTCTAGCGGGTCCTACAATGAGCAGTTCTTC. Amino acid sequence: CASSDSSGSYNEQFF.

This clonotype was counted many times. This chain links TRBV3-1 with TRBJ2-3; D not certain. The V end was cut by 0 bases, the J end by 6 bases, with 7 bases between. The CDR3 has 13 residues. Germline values: CDR1 LGHDT, CDR2 YNNKEL (reference sequence). CDR3 DNA sequence: TGTGCCAGCAGCCAAGAAAGTACGGATACGCAGTATTTT. Its translation is CASSQESTDTQYF.

A few counts support this clonotype. The V gene is TRBV5-1, the J gene TRBJ2-7, with 7 bases that match TRBD2. This CDR3 spans 15 amino acids. CDR1 is SGHRS and CDR2 is YFSETQ in the germline V gene. Trimming cost V 0 bases and J 7 bases; bases outside gene matches: 10. The CDR3 region is CASSLDRPAGREQYF. The CDR3 DNA sequence: TGCGCCAGCAGCTTGGATCGGCCAGCGGGACGGGAGCAGTACTTC.

This clonotype was seen repeatedly, ten times or more. V usage is TRBV10-3 and J usage is TRBJ2-3; unclear D gene. The CDR3 runs 12 residues. V was pared by 4 bases and J by 2 bases, with 4 bases between. Germline V gene lookup returns CDR1 ENHRY and CDR2 SYGVKD. CDR3 bases: TGTGCCATCAGTGTGACCACAGATACGCAGTATTTT. It codes for CAISVTTDTQYF.